Below are 10 T cell receptor beta chains sequenced from a single sample in a study of T cell responses to AZD1222 COVID-19 vaccine listed by TCRdb under 2021. Libraries were prepared through the immunoSEQ multiplex PCR assay. TCRdb stores this immuneACCESS table with in-frame sequences only. Part of the clones is absent; in the studies checked, under half of the shortfall reflects unresolved V genes, and no reason is known for the rest. For this sample the table gives more than 110,000 clones, of which approximately 92% were detected only once. The leading ten clones occupy about 5% of the sample. This specimen's time point label, per the study, means: baseline before first vaccination. The specimen comprised peripheral blood, sampled on day 0 of AZD1222 vaccination. Every receptor here comes from an adult in good health.

The chain employs TRBV28 and TRBJ1-3, with 7 bases fitting TRBD1. This CDR3 region has 14 residues. J was trimmed by 0 bases and V by 6 bases; bases with no gene match: 2. CDR1 MDHEN and CDR2 SYDVKM come from the germline V gene. The CDR3 spells CASRQGSSGNTIYF. The CDR3 bases are TGTGCCAGCAGACAGGGGAGCTCTGGAAACACCATATATTTT.

Concerning this clone itself: At one end the junction does not follow the germline gene, possibly because of a read error. The chain recombines TRBV4-1 with TRBJ1-6; 12 bases fit TRBD1. Looked up from germline, CDR1 is MGHRA and CDR2 is YSYEKL. The CDR3 contains 20 residues. The CDR3 loop is CASSQDIGTGGSPYTSPLHF. CDR3 in DNA: TGCGCCAGCAGCCAAGATATCGGGACAGGGGGCTCCCCTTATACTTCACCCCTCCACTTT.

The chain joins TRBV7-9 to TRBJ2-1; TRBD1 is a possible D gene (7 bases). The V gene lost 3 bases and the J gene lost 4 bases, with 16 bases spanning the gap. Germline V lookup: CDR1 SEHNR, CDR2 FQNEAQ (reference sequence). This CDR3 has 16 residues. The CDR3: CASSFRGAGIYNEQFF. The CDR3 DNA sequence: TGTGCCAGCAGCTTCAGGGGGGCAGGAATATACAATGAGCAGTTCTTC.

The gene calls are TRBV5-1 and TRBJ1-4; maybe TRBD1 (6 bases). Germline-derived CDR1 and CDR2 are SGHRS and YFSETQ. The CDR3 covers 14 residues. V was cut by 4 bases and J by 6 bases, with 13 bases left in between. DNA for the CDR3: TGCGCCAGCAGCAGCAGGGGCGCTGATGAAAAACTGTTTTTT. As protein: CASSSRGADEKLFF.

This sequence joins TRBV19 and TRBJ2-1, with D maybe TRBD1 (6 bases). Germline lookup yields CDR1 LNHDA and CDR2 SQIVND (reference sequence). Trimming took 3 bases from V and 6 from J, leaving 15 bases between them. This CDR3 has 15 residues. Written as DNA, the CDR3 is TGTGCCAGTAGTATCTGGACAGCTTATGGCAATGAGCAGTTCTTC. Its protein product is CASSIWTAYGNEQFF.

The chain links TRBV19 to TRBJ1-2; 9 bases align to TRBD1. V gave up 8 bases and J gave up 4 bases; unmatched junction bases: 11. Germline V gene sequence: CDR1 LNHDA, CDR2 SQIVND (reference sequence). This CDR3 comprises 15 residues. The CDR3 loop is CASRATGQGIYGYTF. The CDR3, as DNA: TGTGCCAGTCGTGCCACGGGACAGGGAATCTATGGCTACACCTTC.

For this clone: The sample has other DNA sequences that encode this CDR3 too. The rearrangement uses TRBV15 and TRBJ1-1, with D perhaps matching TRBD1 (5 bases). The V gene lost 3 bases and the J gene lost 0 bases, with 8 bases spanning the gap. The CDR3 is 14 residues long. Germline V gene lookup returns CDR1 LNHNV and CDR2 YYDKDF (reference sequence). CDR3 nucleotides: TGTGCCACCAGCAGGCAGGGTGTGAACACTGAAGCTTTCTTT. It specifies CATSRQGVNTEAFF.

This clone was observed a single time. J is TRBJ1-2 and V is TRBV3-1 (or the pseudogene TRBV3-2); no clear D. Looked up from germline, CDR1 is LGHDT and CDR2 is YNNKEL (reference sequence). Trimming took 0 bases from V and 0 from J, leaving 11 bases between them. The CDR3 runs 16 residues. The CDR3 is CASSQDLRNSNYGYTF. The CDR3 nucleotides read TGTGCCAGCAGCCAAGATCTTAGGAATTCTAACTATGGCTACACCTTC.

The chain combines TRBV7-2 with TRBJ2-2; tentatively, D is TRBD2 (6 bases). The germline V gene encodes CDR1 SGHTA and CDR2 FQGNSA. CDR3 size: 15 residues. The ends were cut back, 0 bases at V and 5 bases at J, with 10 bases in the middle. The CDR3 here is CASSLAGGQTGELFF. The CDR3 DNA sequence: TGTGCCAGCAGCTTAGCGGGAGGTCAGACCGGGGAGCTGTTTTTT.

The chain is built from TRBV28 and TRBJ1-6, with 7 bases lining up with TRBD1. The trim removed 6 bases at V and 0 bases at J, leaving 8 bases unmatched. Germline CDR1 MDHEN, CDR2 SYDVKM. The CDR3 runs to 17 residues. The CDR3 nucleotides are TGTGCCAGCAGGTCAACAGGGGAGAGCTCCTATAATTCACCCCTCCACTTT. It yields the protein CASRSTGESSYNSPLHF.